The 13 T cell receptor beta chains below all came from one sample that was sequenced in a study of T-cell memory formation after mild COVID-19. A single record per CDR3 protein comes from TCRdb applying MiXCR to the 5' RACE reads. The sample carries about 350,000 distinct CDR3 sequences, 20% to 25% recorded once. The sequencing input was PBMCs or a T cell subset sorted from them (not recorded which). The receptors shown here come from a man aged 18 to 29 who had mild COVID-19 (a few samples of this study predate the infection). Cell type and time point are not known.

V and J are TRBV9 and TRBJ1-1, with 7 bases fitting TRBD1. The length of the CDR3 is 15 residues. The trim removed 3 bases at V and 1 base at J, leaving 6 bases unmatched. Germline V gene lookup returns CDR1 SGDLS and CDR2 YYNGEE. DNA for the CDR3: TGTGCCAGCAGCGGGGGGGACAGAGCGAACACTGAAGCTTTCTTT. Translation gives CASSGGDRANTEAFF. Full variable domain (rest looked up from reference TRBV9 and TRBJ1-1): DSGVTQTPKHLITATGQRVTLRCSPRSGDLSVYWYQQSLDQGLQFLIQYYNGEERAKGNILERFSAQQFPDLHSELNLSSLELGDSALYFCASSGGDRANTEAFFGQGTRLTVV.

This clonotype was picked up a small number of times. For the CDR3, the DNA is TGTGCCTGGAGCGGGACAGGGAAAGAGACCCAGTACTTC. Amino acid sequence: CAWSGTGKETQYF. V gene TRBV30 combines with J gene TRBJ2-5, with TRBD1 identical over 9 bases. With 3 bases clipped from V and 3 bases from J, the junction kept 2 bases outside the gene matches. This CDR3 spans 13 amino acids. Germline CDR1 and CDR2: GTSNPN and SVGIG (reference sequence).

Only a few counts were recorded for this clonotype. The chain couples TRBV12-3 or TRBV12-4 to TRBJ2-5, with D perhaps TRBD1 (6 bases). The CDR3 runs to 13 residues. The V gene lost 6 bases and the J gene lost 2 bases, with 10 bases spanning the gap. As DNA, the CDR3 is TGTGCCAGCAGACGGACAGAACAAGAGACCCAGTACTTC. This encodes CASRRTEQETQYF.

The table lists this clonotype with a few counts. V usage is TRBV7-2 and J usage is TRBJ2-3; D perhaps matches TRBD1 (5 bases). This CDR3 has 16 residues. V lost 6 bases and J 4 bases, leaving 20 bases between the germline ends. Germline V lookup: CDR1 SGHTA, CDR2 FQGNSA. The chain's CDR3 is CASRNQEGVVPDTQYF. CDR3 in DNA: TGTGCCAGCAGGAACCAGGAAGGGGTCGTCCCAGATACGCAGTATTTT.

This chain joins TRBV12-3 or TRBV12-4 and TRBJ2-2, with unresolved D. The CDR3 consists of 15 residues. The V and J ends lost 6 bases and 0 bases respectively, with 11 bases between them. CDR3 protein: CASSSTDPNTGELFF. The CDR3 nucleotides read TGTGCCAGCAGCTCGACGGATCCGAACACCGGGGAGCTGTTTTTT.

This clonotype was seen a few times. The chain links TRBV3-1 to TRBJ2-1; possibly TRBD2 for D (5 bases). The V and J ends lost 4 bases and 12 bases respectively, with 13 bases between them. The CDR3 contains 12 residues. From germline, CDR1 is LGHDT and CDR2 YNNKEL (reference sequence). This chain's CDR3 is CASSLYEGRQFF. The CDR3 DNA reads TGTGCCAGCAGCCTTTATGAAGGGAGGCAGTTCTTC.

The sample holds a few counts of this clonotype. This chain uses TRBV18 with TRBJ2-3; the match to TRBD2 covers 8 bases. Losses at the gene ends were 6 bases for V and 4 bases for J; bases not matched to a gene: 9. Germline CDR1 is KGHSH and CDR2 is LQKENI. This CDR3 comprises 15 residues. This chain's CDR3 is CASSPGSGGADTQYF. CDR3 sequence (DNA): TGTGCCAGCTCCCCCGGGAGCGGGGGCGCAGATACGCAGTATTTT.

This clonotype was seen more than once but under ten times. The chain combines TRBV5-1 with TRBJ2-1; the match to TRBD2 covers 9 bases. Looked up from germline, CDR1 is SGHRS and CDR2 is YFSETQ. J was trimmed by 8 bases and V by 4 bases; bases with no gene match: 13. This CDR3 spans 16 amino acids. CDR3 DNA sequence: TGCGCCAGCAGCCAAACCGGGACTAGCAGTTCCGATGAGCAGTTCTTC. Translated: CASSQTGTSSSDEQFF.

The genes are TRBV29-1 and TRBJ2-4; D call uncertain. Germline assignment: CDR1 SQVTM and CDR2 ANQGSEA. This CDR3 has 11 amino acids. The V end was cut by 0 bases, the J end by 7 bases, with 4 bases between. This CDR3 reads CSVEDANIQYF. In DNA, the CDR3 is TGCAGCGTTGAAGACGCGAACATTCAGTACTTC.

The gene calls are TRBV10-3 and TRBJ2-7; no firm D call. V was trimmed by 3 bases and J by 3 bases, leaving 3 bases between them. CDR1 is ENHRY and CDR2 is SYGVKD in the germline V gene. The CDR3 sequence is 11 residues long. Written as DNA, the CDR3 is TGTGCCATCAGTGACGGCTACGAGCAGTACTTC. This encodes CAISDGYEQYF.

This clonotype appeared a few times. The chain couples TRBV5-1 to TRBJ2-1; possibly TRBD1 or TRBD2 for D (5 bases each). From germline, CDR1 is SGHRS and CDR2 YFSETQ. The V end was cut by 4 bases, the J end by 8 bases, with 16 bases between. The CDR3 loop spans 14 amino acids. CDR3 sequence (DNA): TGCGCCAGCAGCCCGTGGGGGAGCCTAGATGAGCAGTTCTTC. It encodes CASSPWGSLDEQFF. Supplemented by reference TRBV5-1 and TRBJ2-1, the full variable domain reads KAGVTQTPRYLIKTRGQQVTLSCSPISGHRSVSWYQQTPGQGLQFLFEYFSETQRNKGNFPGRFSGRQFSNSRSEMNVSTLELGDSALYLCASSPWGSLDEQFFGPGTRLTVL.

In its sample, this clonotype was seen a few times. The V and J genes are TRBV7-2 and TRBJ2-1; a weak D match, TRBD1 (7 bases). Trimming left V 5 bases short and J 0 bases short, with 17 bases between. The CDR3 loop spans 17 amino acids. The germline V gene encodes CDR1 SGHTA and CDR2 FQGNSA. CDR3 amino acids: CASSTRRGASSYNEQFF. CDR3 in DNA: TGTGCCAGCAGCACCCGCAGGGGGGCAAGCTCCTACAATGAGCAGTTCTTC.

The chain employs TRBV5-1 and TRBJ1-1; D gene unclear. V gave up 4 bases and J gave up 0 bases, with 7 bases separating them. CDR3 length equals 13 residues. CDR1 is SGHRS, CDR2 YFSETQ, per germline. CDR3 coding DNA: TGCGCCAGCAGCATCGACGTGAACACTGAAGCTTTCTTT. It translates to CASSIDVNTEAFF.